Each of the 16 T cell receptor beta chains below was sequenced from the same sample in a study of technical replicates of blood from a handful of donors. The repertoire was sequenced with immunoSEQ multiplex PCR; TCRdb's copy has only in-frame clones and lacks some. Of about 50,000 clones listed, about 96% were seen once; the top ten hold roughly 0.36%. The material sequenced was T cells isolated from PBMCs. The receptors derive from a human donor in good health.

The chain combines TRBV2 with TRBJ2-7, with TRBD1 identical over 8 bases. Trimming removed 7 bases from V and 2 bases from J; junction bases left unmatched: 4. The CDR3 runs to 13 residues. Germline assignment: CDR1 SNHLY and CDR2 FYNNEI. The chain's CDR3 is CASTDRATYEQYF. CDR3 nucleotide sequence: TGTGCCAGCACGGACAGGGCTACCTACGAGCAGTACTTC.

The V and J genes are TRBV5-1 and TRBJ2-7; a weak D match, TRBD2 (6 bases). The germline V gene has CDR1 SGHRS and CDR2 YFSETQ. The CDR3 is 14 residues long. The V and J ends lost 0 bases and 3 bases respectively, with 10 bases between them. The DNA of the CDR3 is TGCGCCAGCAGCTTGGCGGGGCGGGACTACGAGCAGTACTTC. It encodes CASSLAGRDYEQYF.

This chain links TRBV10-3 with TRBJ1-1; D is perhaps TRBD1 (6 bases). CDR3 size: 13 residues. Germline values: CDR1 ENHRY, CDR2 SYGVKD. Deletions cut 2 bases from V and 5 bases from J, with 9 bases between. CDR3 protein: CAISEGGRTEAFF. Here the CDR3 DNA reads TGTGCCATCAGTGAGGGGGGCCGAACTGAAGCTTTCTTT.

The chain carries TRBV7-7 and TRBJ2-5, with D maybe TRBD2 (6 bases). The V and J ends lost 4 bases and 3 bases respectively, with 18 bases between them. Germline CDR1 reads SSHAT; CDR2 reads FNYEAQ (reference sequence). The CDR3 extends over 16 amino acids. The CDR3 DNA follows: TGTGCCAGCAGCTCGGGTCTAGCGATAGGGGAAGAGACCCAGTACTTC. It codes for CASSSGLAIGEETQYF.

The V gene is TRBV7-6, the J gene TRBJ2-5, with unresolved D. Trimming took 2 bases from V and 2 from J, leaving 12 bases between them. The V gene's germline CDR1 is SGHVS and CDR2 FNYEAQ. The CDR3 has 15 amino acids. The CDR3 bases are TGTGCCAGCAGCTTATATATCCGGGTACAAGAGACCCAGTACTTC. It yields the protein CASSLYIRVQETQYF.

V and J are TRBV6-5 and TRBJ1-5; D ambiguous. V was trimmed by 6 bases and J by 6 bases, leaving 18 bases between them. The germline gives CDR1 MNHEY, CDR2 SVGAGI. The CDR3 consists of 15 residues. For the CDR3, the DNA is TGTGCCAGCAGCTCCCGACCGGGAAGGGTTCAGCCCCAGCATTTT. This encodes CASSSRPGRVQPQHF.

The chain couples TRBV11-1 to TRBJ2-7, with 10 bases that match TRBD2. The CDR3 is 15 amino acids. J lost 0 bases, V lost 4 bases, and 3 bases had no gene match. Germline values: CDR1 SGHAT, CDR2 FQDESV (reference sequence). The CDR3 spells CASSWGLANSYEQYF. CDR3 sequence (DNA): TGTGCCAGCAGCTGGGGACTAGCGAACTCCTACGAGCAGTACTTC.

The V call is TRBV28, the J call TRBJ2-5; possibly TRBD1 for D (6 bases). The CDR3 length is 15 residues. CDR1 is MDHEN, CDR2 SYDVKM, per germline. V was shortened by 4 bases and J by 5 bases, with 17 bases between the two germline ends. The CDR3 is CASSSPFTGWETQYF. Here the CDR3 DNA reads TGTGCCAGCAGTTCCCCCTTCACAGGGTGGGAGACCCAGTACTTC. The full variable domain, rest sourced from reference TRBV28 and TRBJ2-5, is DVKVTQSSRYLVKRTGEKVFLECVQDMDHENMFWYRQDPGLGLRLIYFSYDVKMKEKGDIPEGYSVSREKKERFSLILESASTNQTSMYLCASSSPFTGWETQYFGPGTRLLVL.

The chain recombines TRBV2 with TRBJ2-7, with 8 bases fitting TRBD2. Germline V lookup: CDR1 SNHLY, CDR2 FYNNEI. V lost 7 bases and J lost 5; bases outside the gene matches: 10. The CDR3 sequence is 14 residues long. The CDR3 sequence is CASTALETSDEQYF. As DNA, the CDR3 is TGTGCCAGCACCGCATTAGAGACTAGCGACGAGCAGTACTTC. Full variable domain (remainder filled in from reference TRBV2 and TRBJ2-7): EPEVTQTPSHQVTQMGQEVILRCVPISNHLYFYWYRQILGQKVEFLVSFYNNEISEKSEIFDDQFSVERPDGSNFTLKIRSTKLEDSAMYFCASTALETSDEQYFGPGTRLTVT.

This chain links TRBV7-9 with TRBJ2-5, with 9 bases identical to TRBD1. The CDR3 covers 17 residues. Germline lookup yields CDR1 SEHNR and CDR2 FQNEAQ (reference sequence). The V and J ends lost 6 bases and 4 bases, in that order; junction bases with no gene match: 15. The CDR3 nucleotides read TGTGCCAGCAGGGGCTTACTACAGGGGGCAATGGGAGAGACCCAGTACTTC. Its protein is CASRGLLQGAMGETQYF.

This chain links TRBV30 with TRBJ2-7; 10 positions match TRBD2. Germline CDR1 reads GTSNPN; CDR2 reads SVGIG (reference sequence). The CDR3 is 15 amino acids. The J segment lost 1 base and the V segment lost 7 bases, leaving 10 bases of the junction unmatched. The CDR3 coding sequence is TGTGCCTCGAAAAGAGCGGGAGGGCCGTCCTACGAGCAGTACTTC. Protein product: CASKRAGGPSYEQYF.

Only one count was recorded for this clone. The CDR3 DNA sequence: TGTGCCAGTACCCCACCGGGGAGCCTCCTGAACACTGAAGCTTTCTTT. Its protein product is CASTPPGSLLNTEAFF. The gene calls are TRBV19 and TRBJ1-1; D is unclear. This CDR3 region has 16 residues. The V end was cut by 7 bases, the J end by 0 bases, with 18 bases between. Germline V gene data show CDR1 as LNHDA and CDR2 as SQIVND (reference sequence). Combining the CDR3 with reference TRBV19 and TRBJ1-1 gives the whole variable domain DGGITQSPKYLFRKEGQNVTLSCEQNLNHDAMYWYRQDPGQGLRLIYYSQIVNDFQKGDIAEGYSVSREKKESFPLTVTSAQKNPTAFYLCASTPPGSLLNTEAFFGQGTRLTVV.

CDR3 sequence: CASSAASTGGADTQYF. CDR3 DNA sequence: TGTGCCAGCAGTGCCGCGTCCACAGGGGGCGCCGATACGCAGTATTTT. This sequence joins TRBV25-1 and TRBJ2-3; TRBD1 matches 9 bases. V dropped 4 bases and J dropped 6; count of bases not matched to a gene: 11. This CDR3 spans 16 amino acids. The germline gives CDR1 MGHDK, CDR2 SYGVNS.

This chain uses TRBV7-2 with TRBJ1-4; 7 bases map to TRBD1. Germline-derived CDR1 and CDR2 are SGHTA and FQGNSA. V dropped 3 bases and J dropped 0; count of bases not matched to a gene: 1. The CDR3 length is 15 residues. The CDR3 DNA reads TGTGCCAGCAGCTTTCAGGGGGCAACTAATGAAAAACTGTTTTTT. Translating gives CASSFQGATNEKLFF.

The chain uses TRBV7-2 and TRBJ2-7, with 8 positions matching TRBD1. Per germline, CDR1 SGHTA and CDR2 FQGNSA. V was pared by 4 bases and J by 4 bases, with 6 bases of the junction left unmatched. This CDR3 is 14 amino acids long. This CDR3 reads CASSSGGGRYEQYF. The CDR3 DNA reads as TGTGCCAGCAGCTCAGGGGGCGGAAGGTACGAGCAGTACTTC.

The chain employs TRBV18 and TRBJ2-3; D might be TRBD2 (8 bases). The CDR3 contains 17 residues. The V and J ends lost 3 bases and 5 bases respectively, with 21 bases between them. Germline CDR1 and CDR2: KGHSH and LQKENI. The chain's CDR3 is CASSPGTALAVGDTQYF. The CDR3 nucleotides are TGTGCCAGCTCACCCGGGACAGCACTAGCGGTAGGAGATACGCAGTATTTT.